Below are 5 T cell receptor beta chains sequenced from a single sample in a study of identical twins. TCRdb reprocessed the 5' RACE reads with MiXCR, giving one entry per CDR3 protein. The sample has around 1.7 million distinct CDR3 sequences, about 32% seen once. What was sequenced was cord blood. Every receptor here comes from a newborn girl in good health.

Regarding this clonotype: The junction shows a germline mismatch at one end, possibly a read error. This chain uses TRBV20-1 with TRBJ1-5; D is possibly TRBD1 (6 bases). The CDR3 contains 15 residues. Germline-derived CDR1 and CDR2 are DFQATT and SNEGSKA (reference sequence). The CDR3: CSARAGERSNQPLHF. The CDR3 nucleotides are TGCAGTGCTAGAGCAGGGGAACGTAGCAATCAGCCCCTGCATTTT.

This clonotype showed up just a few times. The chain recombines TRBV6-5 with TRBJ2-7; 7 bases align to TRBD1. The CDR3 loop spans 15 amino acids. Trimming took 2 bases from V and 4 from J; bases not matched to a gene: 8. Looked up from germline, CDR1 is MNHEY and CDR2 is SVGAGI. The CDR3 here is CASSYGRQGPYEQYF. The CDR3 DNA follows: TGTGCCAGCAGTTACGGAAGACAGGGTCCGTACGAGCAGTACTTC.

V gene TRBV3-1 combines with J gene TRBJ2-1; 13 bases match TRBD2. CDR3 length: 17 amino acids. Losses at the gene ends were 4 bases for V and 4 bases for J; bases not matched to a gene: 7. CDR1 is LGHDT, CDR2 YNNKEL, per germline (reference sequence). CDR3: CASSPETSGRLYNEQFF. In nucleotides, the CDR3 is TGTGCCAGCAGCCCCGAGACTAGCGGGAGGTTATACAATGAGCAGTTCTTC.

This chain links TRBV4-1 with TRBJ1-5; perhaps TRBD1 as D (6 bases). The CDR3 contains 14 residues. The germline V gene has CDR1 MGHRA and CDR2 YSYEKL. The V gene lost 2 bases and the J gene lost 3 bases, with 8 bases spanning the gap. The CDR3 loop is CASSQNRDNQPQHF. In nucleotides, the CDR3 is TGCGCCAGCAGCCAAAACAGGGACAATCAGCCCCAGCATTTT.

This clonotype was seen a handful of times. The CDR3 here is CASSQEAGKNIQYF. CDR3 DNA sequence: TGTGCCAGCAGCCAGGAAGCAGGGAAAAACATTCAGTACTTC. V usage is TRBV3-1 and J usage is TRBJ2-4; possibly TRBD1 for D (5 bases). Germline-derived CDR1 and CDR2 are LGHDT and YNNKEL (reference sequence). With 3 bases removed from V and 4 bases from J, the gap between germline ends came to 10 bases. The CDR3 loop spans 14 amino acids. Variable domain in full (rest from reference TRBV3-1 and TRBJ2-4): DTAVSQTPKYLVTQMGNDKSIKCEQNLGHDTMYWYKQDSKKFLKIMFSYNNKELIINETVPNRFSPKSPDKAHLNLHINSLELGDSAVYFCASSQEAGKNIQYFGAGTRLSVL.